This T cell receptor beta chain was recovered during a study of beta chain features in type 1 diabetes. About the study: The study found patients and healthy donors alike in age, gender and cell yields. Whole-study results and caveats: Moderately but significantly shorter TCRB CDR3s were found in Type 1 diabetes patients in all four CD4+ subsets. Researchers caution that PCR might favor shorter templates, equally among patients and controls.

The length of the CDR3 is 14 residues. V was pared by 2 bases and J by 3 bases, with 13 bases between. Germline lookup yields CDR1 SQVTM and CDR2 ANQGSEA. A sort by CD45RO/CCR7/CD25/CD127/CD95/CD27 yielded CD4+ naive, central memory, regulatory and stem cell-like memory cells. Since all of the isolated RNA was reverse transcribed, expressed TCRB transcripts were what got sequenced. The protocol was immunoSEQ multiplex PCR, while the TCRdb copy is restricted to in-frame clones and leaves out a portion. The sample has approximately 160,000 clones, roughly 63% seen once. As to this clone: The target antigen is unknown.

Material for sequencing was naive CD4+ T cells from blood. This chain links TRBV29-1 with TRBJ1-2; tentative D call: TRBD1 (5 bases). This sequence was found in a man aged 25-40 years with type 1 diabetes. The CDR3 is CSVERGAGDYGYTF. CDR3 DNA: TGCAGCGTTGAAAGAGGGGCAGGTGACTATGGCTACACCTTC.